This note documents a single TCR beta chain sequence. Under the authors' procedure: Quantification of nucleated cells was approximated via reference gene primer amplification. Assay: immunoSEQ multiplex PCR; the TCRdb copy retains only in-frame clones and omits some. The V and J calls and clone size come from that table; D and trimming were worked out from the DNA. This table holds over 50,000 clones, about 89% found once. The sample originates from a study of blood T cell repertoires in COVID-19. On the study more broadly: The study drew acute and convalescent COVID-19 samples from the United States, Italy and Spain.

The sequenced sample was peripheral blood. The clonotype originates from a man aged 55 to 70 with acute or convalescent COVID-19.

Here the CDR3 reads CASSSPQGWSGELFF. In DNA, the CDR3 is TGTGCCAGCAGCAGCCCACAGGGGTGGTCCGGGGAGCTGTTTTTT. The V gene is TRBV21-1, the J gene TRBJ2-2; the table calls TRBD1, which could not be checked here. TRBV21-1 is a recognized pseudogene. The CDR3 totals 15 residues.